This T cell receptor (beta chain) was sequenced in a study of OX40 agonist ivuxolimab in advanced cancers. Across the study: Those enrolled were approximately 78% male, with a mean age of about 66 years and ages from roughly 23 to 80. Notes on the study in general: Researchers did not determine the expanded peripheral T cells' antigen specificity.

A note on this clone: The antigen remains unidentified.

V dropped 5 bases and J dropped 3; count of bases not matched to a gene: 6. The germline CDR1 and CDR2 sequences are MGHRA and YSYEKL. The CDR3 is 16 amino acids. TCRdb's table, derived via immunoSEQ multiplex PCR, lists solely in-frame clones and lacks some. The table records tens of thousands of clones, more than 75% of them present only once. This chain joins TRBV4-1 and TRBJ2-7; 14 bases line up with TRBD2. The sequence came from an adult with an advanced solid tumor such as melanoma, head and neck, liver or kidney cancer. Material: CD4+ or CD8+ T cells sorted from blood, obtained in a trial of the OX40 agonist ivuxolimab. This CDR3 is CASSVSGLAGGYEQYF. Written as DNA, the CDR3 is TGCGCCAGCAGCGTTAGCGGACTAGCGGGGGGCTACGAGCAGTACTTC.